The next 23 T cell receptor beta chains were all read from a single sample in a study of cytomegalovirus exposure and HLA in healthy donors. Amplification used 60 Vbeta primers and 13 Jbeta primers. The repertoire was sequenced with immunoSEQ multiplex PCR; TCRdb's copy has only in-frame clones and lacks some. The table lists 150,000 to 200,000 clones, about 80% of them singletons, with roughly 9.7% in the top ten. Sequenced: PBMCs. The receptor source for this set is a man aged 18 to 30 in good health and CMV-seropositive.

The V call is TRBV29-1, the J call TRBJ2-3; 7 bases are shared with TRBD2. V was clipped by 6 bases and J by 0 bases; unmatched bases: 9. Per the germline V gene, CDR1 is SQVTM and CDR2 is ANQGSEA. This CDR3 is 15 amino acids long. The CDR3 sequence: CSVKGGTDSTDTQYF. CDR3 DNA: TGCAGCGTCAAGGGAGGGACGGACAGCACAGATACGCAGTATTTT.

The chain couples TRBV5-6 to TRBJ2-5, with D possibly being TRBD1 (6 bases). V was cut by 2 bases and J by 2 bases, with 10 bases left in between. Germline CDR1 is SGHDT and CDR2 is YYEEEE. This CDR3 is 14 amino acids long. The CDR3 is CASSFGQSQETQYF. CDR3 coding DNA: TGTGCCAGCAGCTTCGGACAGAGTCAAGAGACCCAGTACTTC.

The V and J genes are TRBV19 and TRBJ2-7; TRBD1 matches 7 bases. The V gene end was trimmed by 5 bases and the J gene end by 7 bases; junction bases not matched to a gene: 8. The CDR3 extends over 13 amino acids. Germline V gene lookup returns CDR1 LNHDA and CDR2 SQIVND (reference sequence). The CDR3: CASSDRVAREQYF. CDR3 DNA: TGTGCCAGTAGTGACAGGGTGGCGAGGGAGCAGTACTTC.

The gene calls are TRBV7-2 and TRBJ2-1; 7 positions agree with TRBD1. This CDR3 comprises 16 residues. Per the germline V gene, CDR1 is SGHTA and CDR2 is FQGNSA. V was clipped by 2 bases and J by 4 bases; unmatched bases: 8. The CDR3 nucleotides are TGTGCCAGCAGCTTAAGCACTGGACAGGCTTACAATGAGCAGTTCTTC. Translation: CASSLSTGQAYNEQFF.

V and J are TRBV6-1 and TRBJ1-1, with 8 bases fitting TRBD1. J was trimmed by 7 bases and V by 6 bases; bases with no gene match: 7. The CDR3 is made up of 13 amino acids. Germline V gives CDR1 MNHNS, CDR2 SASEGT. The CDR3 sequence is CASRERGQGEAFF. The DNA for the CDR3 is TGTGCCAGCAGAGAACGAGGACAGGGTGAAGCTTTCTTT.

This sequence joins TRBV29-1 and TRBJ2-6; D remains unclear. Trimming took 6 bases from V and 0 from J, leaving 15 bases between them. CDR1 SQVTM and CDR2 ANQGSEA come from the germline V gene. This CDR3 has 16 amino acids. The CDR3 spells CSVMTLPLSGANVLTF. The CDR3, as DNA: TGCAGCGTCATGACTCTACCCCTCTCTGGGGCCAACGTCCTGACTTTC.

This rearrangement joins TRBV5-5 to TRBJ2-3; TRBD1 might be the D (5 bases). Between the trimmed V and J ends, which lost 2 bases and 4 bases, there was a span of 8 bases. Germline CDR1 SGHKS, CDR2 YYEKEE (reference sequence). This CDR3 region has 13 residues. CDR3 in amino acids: CASSLGVPDTQYF. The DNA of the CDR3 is TGTGCCAGCAGCTTAGGGGTGCCAGATACGCAGTATTTT.

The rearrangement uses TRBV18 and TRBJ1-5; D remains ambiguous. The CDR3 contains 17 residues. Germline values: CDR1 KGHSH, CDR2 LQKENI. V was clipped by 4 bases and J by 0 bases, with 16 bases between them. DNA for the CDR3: TGTGCCAGCTCACGGGAGATTCACGGAAATAGCAATCAGCCCCAGCATTTT. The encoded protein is CASSREIHGNSNQPQHF.

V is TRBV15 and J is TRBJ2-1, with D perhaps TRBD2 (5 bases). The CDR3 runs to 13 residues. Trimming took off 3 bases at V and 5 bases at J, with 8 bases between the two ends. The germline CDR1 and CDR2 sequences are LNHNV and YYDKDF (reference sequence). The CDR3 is CATSSSGNNEQFF. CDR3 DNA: TGTGCCACCAGCAGCTCGGGAAACAATGAGCAGTTCTTC.

CDR3 loop: CASSFIRDYGYTF. The CDR3 DNA follows: TGTGCCAGCAGTTTTATCAGGGACTATGGCTACACCTTC. The chain links TRBV6-5 to TRBJ1-2, with D possibly TRBD1 on 5 matching bases. Germline loops: CDR1 MNHEY, CDR2 SVGAGI. V lost 4 bases to trimming and J lost 3 bases, with 9 bases between them. The CDR3 runs to 13 residues.

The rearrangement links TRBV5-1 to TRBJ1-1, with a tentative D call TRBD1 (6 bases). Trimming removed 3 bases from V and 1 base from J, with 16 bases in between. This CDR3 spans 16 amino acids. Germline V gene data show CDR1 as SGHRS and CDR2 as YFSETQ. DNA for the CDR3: TGCGCCAGCAGCTGGGGCACAGGGTTTCGGAACACTGAAGCTTTCTTT. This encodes CASSWGTGFRNTEAFF. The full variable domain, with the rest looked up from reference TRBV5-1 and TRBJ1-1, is KAGVTQTPRYLIKTRGQQVTLSCSPISGHRSVSWYQQTPGQGLQFLFEYFSETQRNKGNFPGRFSGRQFSNSRSEMNVSTLELGDSALYLCASSWGTGFRNTEAFFGQGTRLTVV.

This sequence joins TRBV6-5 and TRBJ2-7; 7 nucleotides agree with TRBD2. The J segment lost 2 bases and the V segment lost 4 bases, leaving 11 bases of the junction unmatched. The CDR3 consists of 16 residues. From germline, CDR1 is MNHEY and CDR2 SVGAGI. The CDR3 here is CASSSQGLGQTYEQYF. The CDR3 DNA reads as TGTGCCAGCAGTTCCCAAGGACTAGGGCAAACCTACGAGCAGTACTTC.

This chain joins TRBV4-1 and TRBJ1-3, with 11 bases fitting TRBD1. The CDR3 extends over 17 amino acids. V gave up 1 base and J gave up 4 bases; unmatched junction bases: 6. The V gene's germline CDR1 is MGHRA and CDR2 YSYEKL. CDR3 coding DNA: TGCGCCAGCAGCCAAGTCGGACAGGGGGCAGGGGGAAACACCATATATTTT. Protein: CASSQVGQGAGGNTIYF.

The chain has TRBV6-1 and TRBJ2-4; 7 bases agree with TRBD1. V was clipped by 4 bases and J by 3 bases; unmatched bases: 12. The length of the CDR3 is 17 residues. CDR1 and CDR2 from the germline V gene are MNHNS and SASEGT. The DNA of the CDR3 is TGTGCCAGCAGTGCCCAACAGGGGAGAGGTCTCAAAAACATTCAGTACTTC. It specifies CASSAQQGRGLKNIQYF.

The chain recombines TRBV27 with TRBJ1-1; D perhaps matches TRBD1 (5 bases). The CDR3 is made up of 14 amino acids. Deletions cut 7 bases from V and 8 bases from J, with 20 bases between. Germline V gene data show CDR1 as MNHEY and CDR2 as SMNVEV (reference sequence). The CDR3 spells CASNYATAEGEAFF. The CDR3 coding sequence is TGTGCCAGCAATTACGCGACGGCGGAGGGGGAAGCTTTCTTT.

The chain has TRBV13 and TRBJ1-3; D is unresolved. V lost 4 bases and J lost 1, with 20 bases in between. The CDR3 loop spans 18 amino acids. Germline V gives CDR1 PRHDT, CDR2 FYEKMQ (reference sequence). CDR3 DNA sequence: TGTGCCAGCAGCTCCGGGGTAGACTTAATCAGGTCTGGAAACACCATATATTTT. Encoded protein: CASSSGVDLIRSGNTIYF.

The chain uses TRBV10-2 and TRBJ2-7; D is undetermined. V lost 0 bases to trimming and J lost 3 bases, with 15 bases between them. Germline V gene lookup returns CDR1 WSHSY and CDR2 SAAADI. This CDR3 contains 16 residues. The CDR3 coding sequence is TGCGCCAGCAGTGAGTCCGATACTCGTCCCTACTACGAGCAGTACTTC. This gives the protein CASSESDTRPYYEQYF.

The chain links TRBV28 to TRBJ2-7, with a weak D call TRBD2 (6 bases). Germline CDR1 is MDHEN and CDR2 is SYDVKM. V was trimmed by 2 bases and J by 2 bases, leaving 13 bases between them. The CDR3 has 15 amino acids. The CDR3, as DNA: TGTGCCAGCAGTTTAGACCGGGACTGGACCTACGAGCAGTACTTC. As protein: CASSLDRDWTYEQYF. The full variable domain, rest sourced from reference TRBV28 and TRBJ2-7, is DVKVTQSSRYLVKRTGEKVFLECVQDMDHENMFWYRQDPGLGLRLIYFSYDVKMKEKGDIPEGYSVSREKKERFSLILESASTNQTSMYLCASSLDRDWTYEQYFGPGTRLTVT.

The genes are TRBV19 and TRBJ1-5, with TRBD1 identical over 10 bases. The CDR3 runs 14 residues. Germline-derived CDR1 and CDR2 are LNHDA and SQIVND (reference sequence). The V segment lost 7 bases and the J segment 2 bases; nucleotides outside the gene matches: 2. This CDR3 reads CASTGTGGNQPQHF. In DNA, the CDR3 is TGTGCCAGTACCGGGACAGGGGGCAATCAGCCCCAGCATTTT. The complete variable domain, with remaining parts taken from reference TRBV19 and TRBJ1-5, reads DGGITQSPKYLFRKEGQNVTLSCEQNLNHDAMYWYRQDPGQGLRLIYYSQIVNDFQKGDIAEGYSVSREKKESFPLTVTSAQKNPTAFYLCASTGTGGNQPQHFGDGTRLSIL.

As DNA, the CDR3 is TGTGCCATCAGTGAGCCTGGGACAGGGAAGGGCGAAGCTTTCTTT. This sequence encodes CAISEPGTGKGEAFF. The chain recombines TRBV10-3 with TRBJ1-1; TRBD1 aligns across 9 bases. V lost 2 bases to trimming and J lost 8 bases; unmatched junction nucleotides: 9. The V gene's germline CDR1 is ENHRY and CDR2 SYGVKD. There are 15 residues in the CDR3.

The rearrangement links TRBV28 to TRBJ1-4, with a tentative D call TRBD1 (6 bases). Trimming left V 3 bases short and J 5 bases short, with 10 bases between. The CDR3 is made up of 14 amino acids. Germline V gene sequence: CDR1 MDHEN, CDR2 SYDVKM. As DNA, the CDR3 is TGTGCCAGCAGTTTGCGGACAGCGAATGAAAAACTGTTTTTT. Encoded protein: CASSLRTANEKLFF.

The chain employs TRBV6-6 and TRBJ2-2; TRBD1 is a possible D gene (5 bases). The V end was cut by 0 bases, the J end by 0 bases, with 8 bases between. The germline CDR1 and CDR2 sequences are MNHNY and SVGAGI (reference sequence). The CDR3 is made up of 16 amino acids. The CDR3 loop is CASSYSQASNTGELFF. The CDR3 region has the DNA TGTGCCAGCAGTTACTCACAGGCTTCGAACACCGGGGAGCTGTTTTTT.

The CDR3 spells CSVEEGAVEQYF. CDR3 coding DNA: TGCAGCGTTGAGGAGGGGGCGGTAGAGCAGTACTTC. V and J are TRBV29-1 and TRBJ2-7, with D possibly being TRBD1 (7 bases). The V gene's germline CDR1 is SQVTM and CDR2 ANQGSEA. V lost 3 bases, J lost 7 bases, and 13 bases lay in between. The CDR3 extends over 12 amino acids.